This T cell receptor (beta chain) was sequenced during a study of OX40 agonist ivuxolimab in advanced cancers. Whole-study context: Patients undergoing dose escalation presented with hepatocellular carcinoma, melanoma, renal cell or head and neck cancer. Whole-study findings and limits: Dosing at 0.1 to 3.0 mg/kg was accompanied by clonal expansion of CD4+ and CD8+ blood T cells by week 6. At 0.1-3.0 mg/kg, partial responders had clonal expansion among the lowest observed.

The length of the CDR3 is 15 residues. V gave up 6 bases and J gave up 6 bases; unmatched junction bases: 6. From germline, CDR1 is SGHNT and CDR2 YYREEE (reference sequence). As regards this clone: Its antigen is not known.

The table came from immunoSEQ multiplex PCR; TCRdb's copy has only in-frame clones and leaves some out. The sample has tens of thousands of clones; more than 85% are singletons. Specimen: CD4+ or CD8+ T cells sorted from blood, collected in a trial of the OX40 agonist ivuxolimab. The chain recombines TRBV5-4 with TRBJ2-2; TRBD1 matches 12 bases. The clonotype originates from an adult with an advanced solid tumor such as melanoma, head and neck, liver or kidney cancer. The CDR3 DNA follows: TGTGCCAGCACCGGGACAGGGGGCGTAGCCGGGGAGCTGTTTTTT. This encodes CASTGTGGVAGELFF.